This T cell receptor (beta chain) was captured in a study of T cell responses to AZD1222 COVID-19 vaccine. Findings of the study overall: After two AZD1222 doses, spike-specific TCR breadth and depth rose versus day 0. The study found vaccine-associated CD4 TCRs spanning spike, dominant at 160-218 and 743-854. Sampling captured repertoires only after the peak T cell response.

Here immunoSEQ multiplex PCR was the method, and the copy in TCRdb shows in-frame clones only, minus some. The sample lists roughly 120,000 clones; over 75% were seen once. The germline gives CDR1 ENHRY, CDR2 SYGVKD. Losses at the gene ends were 2 bases for V and 3 bases for J; bases not matched to a gene: 6. The CDR3 is 15 residues long. As concerns this clone: Its specificity is not known.

Material: peripheral blood, obtained on day 0 of AZD1222 vaccination. The rearrangement uses TRBV10-3 and TRBJ2-7, with TRBD2 identical over 8 bases. The receptor was isolated from an adult in good health. The CDR3 coding sequence is TGTGCCATCAGTGAGCCAGCAGGGACTAGCTACGAGCAGTACTTC. Protein: CAISEPAGTSYEQYF.